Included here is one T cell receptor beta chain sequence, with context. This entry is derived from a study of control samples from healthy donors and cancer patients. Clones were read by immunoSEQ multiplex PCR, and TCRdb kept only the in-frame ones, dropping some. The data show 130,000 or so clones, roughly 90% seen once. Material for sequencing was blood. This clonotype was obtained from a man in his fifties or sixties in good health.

Written as DNA, the CDR3 is TGCGCCAGCAGCTTAGAGGCCGGGACAGGGGGGAAATATGGCTACACCTTC. This sequence encodes CASSLEAGTGGKYGYTF. This chain uses TRBV5-1 with TRBJ1-2; the match to TRBD1 covers 11 bases. The CDR3 has 17 residues. Unmatched junction bases numbered 11, after V lost 2 bases and J lost 5 bases. The germline V gene encodes CDR1 SGHRS and CDR2 YFSETQ.